This entry concerns a single T cell receptor beta chain. Its antigen remains undetermined. Base qualities are not at hand, and no much larger clone is one base apart. A distance of 7 bases separates the germline ends of V and J, which lose 4 bases and 9 bases respectively. Taken from the germline V gene (reference sequence), the CDR1 and CDR2 loops are DFQATT and SNEGSKA. The CDR3, from cysteine to phenylalanine, totals 10 residues. Here the CDR3 DNA is all that survives: 30 bases in frame from base 1. This sample is drawn from a study of shared clonotypes between healthy human individuals (TCRdb year 2020). Study-wide context: The cohort included three men and a couple of women between 18 and 49 years of age. To increase sequencing depth and limit assay-specific biases, TCR repertoire library preparation and sequencing were carried out by different laboratories using diverse techniques. To estimate repertoire size and how much clonotypes are shared between individuals, the study performed deep sequencing of blood TCR repertoires from about five healthy adults. For each donor, three plates each were used for CD4 naive and CD4 memory, two plates were used for CD8 naive, and one plate was used for CD8 memory. Between about 0.9 and 9 billion PBMCs per donor were obtained by leukapheresis.

The donors were healthy, HIV-negative adults who had no recently reported acute infections or vaccinations. Every donor was a Caucasian adult residing in Nashville, Tennessee, USA. Magnetic negative selection was used to enrich CD4+ T cells, after which naive cells were positively selected on CD45RA and the negative fraction became the memory subset. After blood collection by leukapheresis, PBMCs were isolated using Ficoll-Histopaque density gradient centrifugation and then cryopreserved in the vapor phase of liquid nitrogen. Purity and quantity of every magnetically sorted T cell population were checked by analytical flow cytometry. Each sorted fraction had its genomic DNA isolated and then quantified by UV absorbance on a Nanodrop 2000c. Beyond this particular receptor, the publication reports: Clonotypes shared by all four sorted-subset donors showed higher generation probabilities than non-shared clonotypes. Larger estimated clonotype richness was generally found for naive subsets than for memory subsets. Because the study included a small number of donors, the genetic and exposure-history diversity represented was limited. Pairwise subsampling indicated that sequencing depth was expected to affect the degree of clonotype sharing among donors. Even with the large sequencing depth, rarefaction of the sorted-subset datasets indicated that sequencing was incomplete. Across a handful of donors, roughly 5.1% of naive CD4, approximately 3.5% of naive CD8, approximately 2.5% of memory CD4, and approximately 0.42% of memory CD8 clonotypes were shared. Sampling was restricted to blood, and TCR repertoires in tissue are likely to differ from TCR repertoires in blood.

TCR CDR3 regions were amplified from genomic DNA by multiplex PCR using the deep immunoSEQ assay. Extracted genomic DNA from each cell subset was spread evenly across all wells of several immunoSEQ 96-well plates, with each plate serving as a replicate. Each replicate PCR for sorted subsets received roughly 0.2 ug genomic DNA, equal to roughly 30,000 T cell genomes. Purified libraries were measured with a Qubit 3.0 fluorometer, size-checked on a Bioanalyzer 2100, and measured again with the KAPA Library Quantification kit. Every immunoSEQ 96-well plate was sequenced on a dedicated single-read 150-cycle Illumina NextSeq 550 flow cell. Turning to the authors' computational methods: The immunoSEQ output contained only junctional sequences without quality scores, so filtering could not match that applied to full-length reads. To assign V/J genes and CDR3, sequences were annotated using PyIR, a Python wrapper for IgBLAST v1.9, with IMGT germline references. Any read was removed if the V/J assignment was weak (E-value above 1e-6), the CDR3 was missing, or the read contained stop codons, out-of-frame junctions, or ambiguous translated residues. V3J clonotypes were defined by identical inferred V gene, J gene, and CDR3 amino acid sequence. The percentage overlap between two repertoires was calculated by dividing the number of shared unique clonotypes by the size of the smaller repertoire. Three approaches were used to assess repertoire richness: RTK rarefaction, the Chao1 estimator, and Recon v2.1 estimates of unobserved clonotypes. Generation probabilities for all TCRbeta clonotypes obtained by the gDNA method from a handful of donors were computed using OLGA. Held by TCRdb, this immuneACCESS table contains in-frame sequences only and omits some clones. Under half of the omission traces to an unresolved V gene where checked; the cause of the rest is unknown. For V, J and clone size, that table is used; D and trimming come from the DNA. The table for this sample lists over a million clones; roughly 70% of them were counted only once. The top ten clones comprise approximately 1.5% of the sample.

The V gene is TRBV20-1 and the J gene is TRBJ2-1; the D gene lacks a confident call. Input material: memory CD4+ T cells sorted from blood. What this sample's cell subset or site label stands for: CD45RA-negative fraction. The origin of this receptor is a man between 18 and 29 years old in good health. The CDR3 loop reads CSAKDGEQFF. The nucleotides are TGCAGTGCTAAGGATGGTGAGCAGTTCTTC.